This TCR beta chain was captured by sequencing in a study of human CD4 T cells and Enterobacteriaceae (dated by TCRdb to 2018 to 2021). CDR1 and CDR2, per the germline V gene, are MNHEY and SVGAGI. There are 11 amino acids in the CDR3, from cysteine to phenylalanine inclusive. Just the 33-base CDR3 DNA is kept, in frame starting at base 1. The trim is 9 bases for V and 0 bases for J, with a gap of 3 bases between the germline ends. About this clone itself: Its target antigen remains unknown. The input lacks base qualities; no much larger clone sits a single base away.

Memory CD4+ T cells, defined as all CD4+ cells other than CD45RA+CCR7+CD95- naive cells, were FACS-sorted on a FACSAria III to a purity of over 95%. Healthy donor blood was obtained from blood donation centers in Switzerland. Positive selection with CD4 and CD14 magnetic microbeads was used to enrich total CD4+ T cells and monocytes. CD8+, CD14+, CD16+, CD56+, CD19+ and CD25-bright cells were excluded prior to sorting. To assess in vivo expansion of bacteria-reactive clonotypes, total memory CD4+ T cells from a couple of blood donors were sequenced directly ex vivo. Isolation of peripheral blood mononuclear cells from donor blood was performed with Ficoll-Paque Plus. Ex vivo total memory CD4+ samples were sequenced at deep level, with detection sensitivity of one cell in 200,000. Genomic DNA was extracted from cell pellets with the QIAamp DNA Micro Kit, and its quantity and purity were checked by spectrophotometry. The immunoSEQ multiplex PCR assay was used to amplify the TCR Vbeta CDR3 regions. The amplicons were sequenced on the Illumina HiSeq platform. The retrieved sequences were 87 nucleotides long and included the CDR3 region. Per the original workflow: A clonotype was defined as a unique productive TCR Vbeta nucleotide sequence and was quantified by productive template frequency from ImmunoSEQ Analyzer V3.0. Expanded clonotypes were defined by a threshold at the top 5th percentile of each frequency-ranked repertoire. The R package fossil was used to compute repertoire overlap as Chao-Jaccard, and the R package MASS was used to visualize the overlap by nonmetric multidimensional scaling. The table was pulled from immuneACCESS by TCRdb, which kept in-frame rearrangements only. Such tables lose some clones; where checked, under half of the loss comes from unresolved V genes, and the rest has no known cause. V and J calls plus clone size are reproduced from that table; the DNA served to infer D and trimming. For this sample there are 25,000 to 30,000 clones; approximately 84% appear just once. Over 1.5% of the sample belongs to the ten largest clones.

The full study reports these points: Compared with specific clonotypes, broadly cross-reactive clonotypes seemed more expanded ex vivo, with 11 of 19 and about 60% of the 34 falling in the top 5%. Reactivity of ex vivo clonotypes was inferred only by matching nucleotide sequences to CFSE-low cultures from the same donors.

The receptor was derived from a human donor in good health. This receptor chain uses TRBV6-5 and TRBJ1-3, with no D gene named confidently. Sequenced sample: memory CD4+ T cells from blood. What the cell subset or site label conveys for this sample: total memory CD4 T cells sorted directly ex vivo, unstimulated. The CDR3 loop reads CASFSGNTIYF. The nucleotide sequence is TGTGCCAGTTTCTCTGGAAACACCATATATTTT.